Following are 3 T cell receptor beta chains from one sample sequenced in a study of T cell changes during pregnancy in multiple sclerosis. TCRdb's table, derived via immunoSEQ multiplex PCR, lists solely in-frame clones and lacks some. The sample contains about 92,000 clones, almost 95% of which appear only once. The sequencing used peripheral blood, collected in the first trimester of pregnancy. The receptors were sampled from a female donor with multiple sclerosis, enrolled in a pregnancy study.

The rearrangement uses TRBV5-5 and TRBJ2-7; no firm D call. In germline, CDR1 is SGHKS, CDR2 YYEKEE (reference sequence). Between the trimmed V and J ends, which lost 4 bases and 4 bases, there was a span of 9 bases. The CDR3 has 12 residues. The CDR3 DNA follows: TGTGCCAGCAGCCCTCGGGTATACGAGCAGTACTTC. This codes for CASSPRVYEQYF.

The chain recombines TRBV11-2 with TRBJ2-7; TRBD1 matches at 7 bases. The length of the CDR3 is 14 residues. Losses at the gene ends were 7 bases for V and 0 bases for J; bases not matched to a gene: 6. Germline CDR1 is SGHAT and CDR2 is FQNNGV. This chain's CDR3 is CASNLPGGSYEQYF. DNA of the CDR3: TGTGCCAGCAACCTACCAGGGGGCTCCTACGAGCAGTACTTC.

V usage is TRBV27 and J usage is TRBJ2-1; 7 nucleotides agree with TRBD2. Germline V gene sequence: CDR1 MNHEY, CDR2 SMNVEV (reference sequence). With V trimmed by 5 bases and J by 2 bases, 12 bases remained unmatched. CDR3 size: 17 residues. This CDR3 is CASSTPARAGAYNEQFF. As DNA, the CDR3 is TGTGCCAGCAGTACCCCCGCGAGGGCGGGAGCCTACAATGAGCAGTTCTTC.